The 16 T cell receptor beta chains below come from one sample, sequenced in a study of blood T cell repertoires in COVID-19 (dated by TCRdb to about 2020). Library prep was done by the immunoSEQ multiplex PCR assay. In TCRdb, the immuneACCESS table is reduced to in-frame sequences with V and J assigned. These tables do not hold every clone; where another copy was compared, an unresolved V gene accounts for under half, and the others remain unexplained. The sample has more than 110,000 clones on record, about four fifths of them singletons. Over 7.5% of the sample lies in the top ten. Sample: peripheral blood. The source is an elderly woman in a cohort sampled during active or convalescent COVID-19.

The chain employs TRBV6-5 and TRBJ2-7; a possible D gene is TRBD2 (6 bases). CDR1 is MNHEY, CDR2 SVGAGI, per germline. V lost 4 bases and J 8 bases, leaving 15 bases between the germline ends. The CDR3 is 13 amino acids. The CDR3 DNA reads as TGTGCCAGCAGTTCAGGAGGGGCCGGTAAGCAGTACGTC. This gives the protein CASSSGGAGKQYV.

V gene TRBV5-1 combines with J gene TRBJ2-5; a weak D match, TRBD1 (6 bases). Germline V gene sequence: CDR1 SGHRS, CDR2 YFSETQ. This CDR3 is 15 amino acids long. With 0 bases removed from V and 1 base from J, the gap between germline ends came to 10 bases. For the CDR3, the DNA is TGCGCCAGCAGCTTGGTGCCCAGGGGCCAAGAGACCCAGTACTTC. Translating it yields CASSLVPRGQETQYF. The full variable domain, completed using reference TRBV5-1 and TRBJ2-5, is KAGVTQTPRYLIKTRGQQVTLSCSPISGHRSVSWYQQTPGQGLQFLFEYFSETQRNKGNFPGRFSGRQFSNSRSEMNVSTLELGDSALYLCASSLVPRGQETQYFGPGTRLLVL.

The chain links TRBV5-4 to TRBJ2-3, with 11 bases that match TRBD2. V dropped 6 bases and J dropped 5; count of bases not matched to a gene: 17. Germline lookup yields CDR1 SGHNT and CDR2 YYREEE (reference sequence). CDR3 length: 18 amino acids. The CDR3 here is CASTASGLAGGRGDTQYF. CDR3 sequence (DNA): TGTGCCAGCACCGCCTCAGGTCTAGCGGGGGGCCGAGGAGATACGCAGTATTTT.

This chain links TRBV7-9 with TRBJ1-6; D gene uncertain. Germline V gene data show CDR1 as SEHNR and CDR2 as FQNEAQ (reference sequence). The CDR3 sequence is 14 residues long. Trimming stripped 4 bases from V and 8 bases from J, with 12 bases between. As DNA, the CDR3 is TGTGCCAGCAGCTATATGGCTCTCGATTCACCCCTCCACTTT. Its protein product is CASSYMALDSPLHF.

This clone occurred many times. This sequence joins TRBV3-1 (or the pseudogene TRBV3-2) and TRBJ1-1; the D is unclear. V lost 1 base, J lost 5 bases, and 11 bases lay in between. Germline V gene data show CDR1 as LGHDT and CDR2 as YNNKEL (reference sequence). This CDR3 is built from 14 residues. The CDR3 is CASSQAAGGTEAFF. Written as DNA, the CDR3 is TGTGCCAGCAGCCAAGCGGCGGGAGGGACTGAAGCTTTCTTT.

The chain has TRBV29-1 and TRBJ2-3, with 7 bases lining up with TRBD1. V gave up 6 bases and J gave up 3 bases; unmatched junction bases: 12. The CDR3 consists of 15 residues. Germline V gene lookup returns CDR1 SQVTM and CDR2 ANQGSEA. CDR3 amino acids: CSVPPSDRVTDTQYF. The CDR3 nucleotides are TGCAGCGTCCCTCCATCCGACAGGGTGACAGATACGCAGTATTTT.

The chain employs TRBV6-2 or TRBV6-3 and TRBJ1-1, with D uncertain. V lost 4 bases, J lost 3 bases, and 12 bases lay in between. CDR1 is MNHEY, CDR2 SVGEGT, per germline. This CDR3 contains 14 residues. The chain's CDR3 is CASSWSAGDTEAFF. CDR3 DNA: TGTGCCAGCAGTTGGAGTGCCGGGGACACTGAAGCTTTCTTT.

V gene TRBV5-1 combines with J gene TRBJ1-2; D is uncertain. The V end lost 2 bases, the J end lost 6 bases, and 11 bases lay between the germline ends. This CDR3 contains 13 residues. Germline V gives CDR1 SGHRS, CDR2 YFSETQ. CDR3 DNA sequence: TGCGCCAGCAGCTTTTCAGGATACGATGGCTACACCTTC. Amino acid sequence: CASSFSGYDGYTF.

The genes are TRBV28 and TRBJ2-1, with D unresolved. Per the germline V gene, CDR1 is MDHEN and CDR2 is SYDVKM. The V end was cut by 3 bases, the J end by 12 bases, with 12 bases between. This CDR3 spans 12 amino acids. The CDR3 sequence: CASSLYTHGQFF. CDR3 DNA sequence: TGTGCCAGCAGTTTGTATACCCACGGGCAGTTCTTC.

This chain joins TRBV6-5 and TRBJ2-5, with TRBD1 as a possible D gene (6 bases). The CDR3 sequence is 15 residues long. Trimming took 8 bases from V and 2 from J, leaving 18 bases between them. Germline assignment: CDR1 MNHEY and CDR2 SVGAGI. The CDR3 here is CASLRATGPQETQYF. CDR3 sequence (DNA): TGTGCCAGCTTACGAGCGACAGGTCCACAAGAGACCCAGTACTTC.

This chain uses TRBV5-1 with TRBJ1-2; TRBD1 is a possible D gene (6 bases). The CDR3 is 14 amino acids. Trimming removed 0 bases from V and 5 bases from J, with 11 bases in between. Germline V CDR1 and CDR2: SGHRS, YFSETQ. The CDR3 DNA is TGCGCCAGCAGCTTGGAGCAGGGACATTATGGCTACACCTTC. Translated: CASSLEQGHYGYTF. Supplemented by reference TRBV5-1 and TRBJ1-2, the full variable domain reads KAGVTQTPRYLIKTRGQQVTLSCSPISGHRSVSWYQQTPGQGLQFLFEYFSETQRNKGNFPGRFSGRQFSNSRSEMNVSTLELGDSALYLCASSLEQGHYGYTFGSGTRLTVV.

This clone has more than one count but fewer than ten. Other nucleotide sequences from this sample produce the same CDR3. The gene calls are TRBV6-5 and TRBJ1-2; 7 nucleotides agree with TRBD1. V was clipped by 6 bases and J by 4 bases; unmatched bases: 5. Per germline, CDR1 MNHEY and CDR2 SVGAGI. The CDR3 spans 13 residues. CDR3 DNA: TGTGCCAGCAGCCAGACAGGGTCCTATGGCTACACCTTC. Its protein product is CASSQTGSYGYTF.

This rearrangement joins TRBV6-2 or TRBV6-3 to TRBJ2-3, with D possibly being TRBD1 (5 bases). CDR3 length: 13 residues. V gave up 4 bases and J gave up 3 bases, with 8 bases separating them. Germline CDR1 is MNHEY and CDR2 is SVGEGT. Here the CDR3 reads CASSLQGTDTQYF. CDR3 in DNA: TGTGCCAGCAGTTTGCAGGGTACAGATACGCAGTATTTT.

The V and J genes are TRBV2 and TRBJ1-4, with D possibly being TRBD1 (6 bases). V lost 8 bases to trimming and J lost 8 bases, with 18 bases between them. Germline V gene lookup returns CDR1 SNHLY and CDR2 FYNNEI. CDR3 length equals 14 residues. The CDR3 bases are TGTGCCAGCTCAGAACAGGGAGCTGACGAAAAACTGTTTTTT. It is translated as CASSEQGADEKLFF. The variable domain in full, with the rest retrieved from reference TRBV2 and TRBJ1-4, is EPEVTQTPSHQVTQMGQEVILRCVPISNHLYFYWYRQILGQKVEFLVSFYNNEISEKSEIFDDQFSVERPDGSNFTLKIRSTKLEDSAMYFCASSEQGADEKLFFGSGTQLSVL.

The chain combines TRBV2 with TRBJ1-6; possible D gene TRBD1, 5 bases. V was pared by 3 bases and J by 4 bases, with 13 bases between. The CDR3 consists of 16 residues. Germline CDR1 SNHLY, CDR2 FYNNEI. The CDR3 DNA is TGTGCCAGCAGTGAGGAGGGGCCCTGGTATAATTCACCCCTCCACTTT. Its translation is CASSEEGPWYNSPLHF.

This clone appeared a single time. The CDR3 region has the DNA TGTGCCAGCAGTGATGGCGCGGGGGGGAAAGAGACCCAGTACTTC. Translated: CASSDGAGGKETQYF. The rearrangement links TRBV2 to TRBJ2-5, with 9 bases identical to TRBD2. The CDR3 loop spans 15 amino acids. Trimming at V came to 3 bases and at J to 3 bases, leaving 5 bases not matched to a gene. Looked up from germline, CDR1 is SNHLY and CDR2 is FYNNEI.